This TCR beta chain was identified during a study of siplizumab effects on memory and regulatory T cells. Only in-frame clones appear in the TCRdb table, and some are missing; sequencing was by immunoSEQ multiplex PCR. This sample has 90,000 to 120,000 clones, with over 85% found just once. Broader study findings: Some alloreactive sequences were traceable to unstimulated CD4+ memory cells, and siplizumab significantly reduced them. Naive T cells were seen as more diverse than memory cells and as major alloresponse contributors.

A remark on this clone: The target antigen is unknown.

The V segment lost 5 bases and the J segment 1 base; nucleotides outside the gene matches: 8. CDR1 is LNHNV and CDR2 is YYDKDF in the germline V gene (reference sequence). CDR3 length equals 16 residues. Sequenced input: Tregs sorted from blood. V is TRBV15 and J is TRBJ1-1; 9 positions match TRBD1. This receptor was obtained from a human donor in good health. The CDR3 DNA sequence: TGTGCCACCAGCGGAGGACCGGGACAGGGGAACACTGAAGCTTTCTTT. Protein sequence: CATSGGPGQGNTEAFF.